These 6 T cell receptor beta chains share one sample of origin, sequenced in a study of blood T cell repertoires in COVID-19. Profiled with immunoSEQ multiplex PCR; TCRdb holds only in-frame clones, not every one. The sample records about 270,000 clones, about 91% being singletons. The sample was PBMCs or T cells enriched from blood (not recorded which). All receptors derive from a woman aged 40 to 50 with acute COVID-19.

The chain couples TRBV5-1 to TRBJ1-5, with 7 bases aligning to TRBD1. Germline CDR1 is SGHRS and CDR2 is YFSETQ. V lost 4 bases and J lost 0; bases outside the gene matches: 4. The CDR3 is 15 amino acids. CDR3 nucleotide sequence: TGCGCCAGCAGCCCGGGACAGAATAGCAATCAGCCCCAGCATTTT. Translation gives CASSPGQNSNQPQHF.

This clone was detected once. This chain uses TRBV3-1 (or the pseudogene TRBV3-2) with TRBJ1-2; 9 bases agree with TRBD1. The CDR3 spans 14 residues. The V segment lost 3 bases and the J segment 2 bases; nucleotides outside the gene matches: 1. Germline assignment: CDR1 LGHDT and CDR2 YNNKEL (reference sequence). This CDR3 reads CASSQDRGNYGYTF. CDR3 nucleotide sequence: TGTGCCAGCAGCCAGGACAGGGGAAACTATGGCTACACCTTC.

The genes are TRBV2 and TRBJ1-5; D unclear. Germline V gives CDR1 SNHLY, CDR2 FYNNEI. Trimming took 6 bases from V and 5 from J, leaving 14 bases between them. This CDR3 has 14 amino acids. The CDR3 protein is CASSVTRLDQPQHF. CDR3 nucleotide sequence: TGTGCCAGCAGCGTTACTCGCCTGGATCAGCCCCAGCATTTT.

This sequence joins TRBV12-3 or TRBV12-4 and TRBJ1-1; D not resolved. The CDR3 has 11 residues. Trimming took 7 bases from V and 1 from J, leaving 4 bases between them. CDR3 sequence reads: CASIWNTEAFF. CDR3 nucleotide sequence: TGTGCCAGCATATGGAACACTGAAGCTTTCTTT.

The rearrangement uses TRBV5-1 and TRBJ2-1; D may be TRBD2 (6 bases). The germline CDR1 and CDR2 sequences are SGHRS and YFSETQ. The CDR3 covers 17 residues. Trimming removed 0 bases at V and 0 bases at J, with 13 bases between. The CDR3 is CASSLGAGLSSYNEQFF. CDR3 bases: TGCGCCAGCAGCTTGGGGGCGGGGTTGAGCTCCTACAATGAGCAGTTCTTC.

The V and J genes are TRBV2 and TRBJ1-4, with TRBD1 identical over 8 bases. From germline, CDR1 is SNHLY and CDR2 FYNNEI. With 7 bases clipped from V and 4 bases from J, the junction kept 2 bases outside the gene matches. CDR3 length: 13 amino acids. In nucleotides, the CDR3 is TGTGCCAGCAAACAGGGGGTTAATGAAAAACTGTTTTTT. Translated: CASKQGVNEKLFF.